This TCR beta chain was identified in a study of vaccination and CD4 T cells after COVID-19. V was cut by 8 bases and J by 0 bases, with 13 bases left in between. The CDR3 extends over 14 amino acids. Germline values: CDR1 MNHEY, CDR2 SMNVEV (reference sequence). Points from the study as a whole: For convalescent patients, 304 of the 307 vaccine-specific clones analyzed were classified as spike mono-reactive.

Once obtained from cultured CD4+ T cells, the DNA was sequenced using the Oncomine TCR Beta short-read assay. MiXCR, run by TCRdb on the PCR reads, gives a single entry per CDR3 protein. This table holds around 20,000 distinct CDR3 sequences, approximately 50% found once. This clonotype has only a few counts. Its antigen is not identified. Noted treatment: roughly nine-day PBMC culture with coronavirus spike peptide pools or control peptides (ViraFEST assay). The rearrangement joins TRBV27 to TRBJ1-1; no reliable D call. The clonotype originates from a human donor who had recovered from COVID-19. This sample comprised CD4+ T cells from blood, cultured in vitro, obtained before SARS-CoV-2 vaccination. In DNA form, the CDR3 reads TGTGCCAGCGGTGGAGGGTTCATGAACACTGAAGCTTTCTTT. Its protein product is CASGGGFMNTEAFF.